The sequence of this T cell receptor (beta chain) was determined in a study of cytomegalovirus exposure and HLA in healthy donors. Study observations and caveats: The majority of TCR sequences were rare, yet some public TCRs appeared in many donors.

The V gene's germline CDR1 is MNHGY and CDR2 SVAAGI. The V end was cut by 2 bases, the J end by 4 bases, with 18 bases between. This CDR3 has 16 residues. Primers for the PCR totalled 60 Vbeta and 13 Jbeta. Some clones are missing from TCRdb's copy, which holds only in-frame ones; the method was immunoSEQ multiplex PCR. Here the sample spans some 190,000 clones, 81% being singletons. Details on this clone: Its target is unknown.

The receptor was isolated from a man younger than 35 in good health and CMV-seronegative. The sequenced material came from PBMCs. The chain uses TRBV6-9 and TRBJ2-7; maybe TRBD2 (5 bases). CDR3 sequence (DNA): TGTGCCAGCAGTTATCCCGAGAGAGGGTCCTCATACGAGCAGTACTTC. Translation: CASSYPERGSSYEQYF.